This T cell receptor (beta chain) came from a study of identical twins (dated by TCRdb to the mid-2010s). Broadly, across the study: The study deep-sequenced TCR alpha and beta repertoires from monozygotic twins, unrelated adults of various ages and cord blood to test whether fetal clonotypes persist. To rule out contamination, the twin experiments were replicated at different times with different library preparation protocols.

Every donor was a healthy Caucasian. The twin cohort consisted of three pairs of female monozygotic twins, all aged roughly 18 to 30 years. The RNA used for TCR libraries was isolated from peripheral blood mononuclear cells. Libraries were prepared through 5' RACE. The sequencing machine was an Illumina HiSeq 2000. A universal primer binding site was introduced by template switching, and a unique molecular identifier was present in the final cDNA, enabling accurate counting of TCR cDNA molecules. Specific primers in the conserved constant-segment region were used to synthesize first-strand cDNA for the TCR alpha and beta chains. To control for contamination, every cDNA library carried two barcodes: a SMART-Mk sample barcode plus Illumina barcodes. Two successive PCR steps introduced TruSeq adapter sequences along with Illumina sample barcodes. The TCR alpha and beta cDNA libraries were sequenced on the Illumina HiSeq platform using custom primers. Per the source publication's procedure: Raw reads were processed with MiGEC to extract unique molecular identifiers, and MiXCR was used to determine CDR3 positions. Recombination models were inferred per individual with the repgenHMM and IGoR tools using an EM algorithm. The tcR package in R was used for shared clonotype analysis, with sharing normalized by the product of cloneset sizes. To study raw recombination free of thymic and clonal selection effects, out-of-frame nonproductive sequences were analyzed. Clones were called with MiXCR by TCRdb after fastp trimmed the public reads at Q25, and only in-frame beta chains were retained. Merged by CDR3 protein, the rows form single entries marked with the most common genes and DNA. TCRdb's processing, not the study's, gives the V and J calls here. A total of fewer than 900,000 distinct CDR3 sequences appear in this sample, over 20% of them only once. The ten largest clonotypes hold 4% to 4.5% of the sample.

The germline V gene (reference sequence) specifies DFQATT as CDR1 and SNEGSKA as CDR2. Relative to germline, V is 3 bases shorter and J is 11 bases shorter, with 12 bases between their ends. The CDR3 measures 11 amino acids from cysteine to phenylalanine. Just the 33-base CDR3 DNA is kept, in frame starting at base 1. The table lists this clonotype with a few counts. The specificity of this receptor is unknown. Base qualities are not provided; no much larger clone lies one nucleotide away. The study at large found these results: Out-of-frame TCR alpha sharing in monozygotic twins was systematically underestimated by recombination models, whereas sharing between unrelated individuals was in agreement with the recombination models. In beta out-of-frame sequences, excess twin sharing was weaker, because having fewer shared sequences lowered the signal-to-noise ratio. Fewer insertions were carried by abundant cord blood beta clonotypes, a similar but weaker trend appeared in young adult naive repertoires, and no such trend appeared in memory repertoires. Compared with coincidental sharing between unrelated individuals, an excess of low generation-probability sequences was observed among out-of-frame TCR alpha sequences shared between twins. Conclusions relied on cross-sectional statistical analysis, since the same donors could not be followed over many years. Zero-insertion analyses could be partly confounded by invariant T cells such as MAIT and iNKT, though diverse VJ usage argued against such confounding for most clonotypes.

These data are also associated with another study on T cells expressing NK-cell markers. That second report states: Fewer than ten donors provided sorted CD3+CD56+NKG2C+, CD3+CD56+NKG2C- and CD3+CD56-NKG2C+ T-cell subsets, whose TCR beta-chain repertoires were profiled. Seven of the eight sequenced donors were HCMV-seropositive and one was HCMV-seronegative. In several experiments an anti-gammadeltaTCR antibody was added to restrict sorting to alphabetaTCR-expressing T cells. In 6 or 7 donors, the dominant CD3+CD56+NKG2C+ clonotypes ranked among the top 10 CD8+ clonotypes, making up roughly 1.0-8% of CD8+ T cells. Those dominant clonotypes were again the most abundant among CD3+CD56-NKG2C+ cells in a few donors, at roughly 25-60.1%. Whether the expanded NKG2C-expressing T cell clones were specific for HCMV antigens remained unclear. All eight donors whose samples were sequenced were randomly selected healthy volunteers, three of them men and five women. HCMV-specific IgG was detected in serum with a commercial ELISA kit to determine HCMV serostatus. Bulk peripheral blood T-cell repertoires were additionally sequenced from unsorted PBMC for about six donors. MIGEC handled demultiplexing of the reads and grouping by UMI, while MiTCR was used to assemble and quantify clonotypes. To exclude erroneous sequences, any TCR cDNA sequence not supported by at least two reads was discarded. The tcR package was used for downstream repertoire analysis, with clonotypes matched between fractions based on CDR3 nucleotide sequence plus V segment. VDJmatch was used to annotate antigen specificity against VDJdb, with one amino acid substitution allowed in CDR3.

The chain is made from TRBV20-1 and TRBJ2-3; the D gene cannot be named for sure. The TCR was taken from a woman aged 18-29 years in good health. Material: PBMCs. The CDR3 protein sequence reads: CSARAQVGQYF. The sequenced DNA: TGCAGTGCTAGGGCTCAAGTAGGGCAGTATTTT.